This TCR beta chain was sequenced during a study of T cell responses to AZD1222 COVID-19 vaccine. The protocol was immunoSEQ multiplex PCR, while the TCRdb copy is restricted to in-frame clones and leaves out a portion. The sample includes tens of thousands of clones, 60% to 85% of them seen just once. As regards this clone: What it binds is not known.

Findings and caveats of the study: Variant regions that are unmutated are reportedly the target of nearly half of spike-specific TCRs. Among vaccine-associated CD4 TCRs, coverage spanned spike, with dominance at 160-218 and 743-854. Possibly, clonal diversity was underestimated; donors were largely white British and included more females.

The CDR3 contains 12 residues. The ends were cut back, 5 bases at V and 6 bases at J, with 6 bases in the middle. CDR1 and CDR2 from the germline V gene are KGHDR and SFDVKD. This TCR was recovered from an adult who received the AZD1222 COVID-19 vaccine. The chain combines TRBV24-1 with TRBJ1-4; D is unclear. The sequencing here drew on peripheral blood, taken 28 days after the second AZD1222 dose. The CDR3 coding sequence is TGTGCCACCAGTGGGTTGGATGAAAAACTGTTTTTT. Its translation is CATSGLDEKLFF.